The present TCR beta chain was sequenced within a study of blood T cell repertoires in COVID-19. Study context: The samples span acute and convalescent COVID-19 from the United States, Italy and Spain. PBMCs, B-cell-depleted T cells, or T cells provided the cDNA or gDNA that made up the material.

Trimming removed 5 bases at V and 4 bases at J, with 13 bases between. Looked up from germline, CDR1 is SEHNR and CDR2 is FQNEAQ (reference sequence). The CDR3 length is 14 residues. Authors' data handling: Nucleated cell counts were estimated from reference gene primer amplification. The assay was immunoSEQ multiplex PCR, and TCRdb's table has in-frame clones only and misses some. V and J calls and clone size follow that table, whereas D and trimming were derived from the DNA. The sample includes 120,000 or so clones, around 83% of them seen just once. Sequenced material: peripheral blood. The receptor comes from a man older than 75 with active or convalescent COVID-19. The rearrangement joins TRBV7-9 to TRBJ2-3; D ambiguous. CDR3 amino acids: CASSGPWSPDTQYF. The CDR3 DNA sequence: TGTGCCAGCAGCGGCCCCTGGTCACCAGATACGCAGTATTTT.